Given below is one T cell receptor beta chain in context. In its sample, this clone was seen a few times. The antigen it binds to is not known. Per-base qualities were not stored, and no clone one base away is much larger. The library came from the immunoSEQ multiplex PCR assay. The clones in this table, taken by TCRdb from immuneACCESS, are in-frame only. Not every clone is retained; where verified, under half of the shortfall comes from an unresolved V gene, and the cause of the rest is unknown. The sample yields fewer than 45,000 clones; approximately 91% were counted once. The ten most abundant clones make up around 4.3% of the sample. CDR1 SEHNR and CDR2 FQNEAQ were looked up in the germline V gene (reference sequence). Reading from cysteine to phenylalanine, the CDR3 counts 15 amino acids. Of the read, only the CDR3 DNA is kept; its 45 bases are in frame from base 1. Between the V and J ends, shortened by 5 bases and 0 bases respectively, the junction contains 8 bases.

This entry is derived from a study of T cell changes during pregnancy in multiple sclerosis (dated by TCRdb to 2018 to 2020). For the wider study: Changes in the T cell repertoire over the course of pregnancy were examined in this study in women with multiple sclerosis.

The sequence joins TRBV7-9 to TRBJ1-6, with an unclear D gene assignment. The sample consisted of peripheral blood, taken in the second trimester of pregnancy. This receptor was obtained from a female donor in good health, enrolled as a control in a pregnancy study. CDR3 region: CASSREASYNSPLHF. The bases are TGTGCCAGCAGCCGGGAGGCCTCCTATAATTCACCCCTCCACTTT.